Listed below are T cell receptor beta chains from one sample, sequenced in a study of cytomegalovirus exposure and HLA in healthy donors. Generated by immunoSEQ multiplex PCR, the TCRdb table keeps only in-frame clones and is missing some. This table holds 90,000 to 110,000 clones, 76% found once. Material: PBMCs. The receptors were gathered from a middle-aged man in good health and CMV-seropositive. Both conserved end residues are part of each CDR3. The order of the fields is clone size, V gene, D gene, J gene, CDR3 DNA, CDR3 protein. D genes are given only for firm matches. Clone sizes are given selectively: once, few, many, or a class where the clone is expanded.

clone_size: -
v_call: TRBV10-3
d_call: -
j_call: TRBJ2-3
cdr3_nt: TGTGCCATCAGTGATTTAGCAGATACGCAGTATTTT
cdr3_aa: CAISDLADTQYF

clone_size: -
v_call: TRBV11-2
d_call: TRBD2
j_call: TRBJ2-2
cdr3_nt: TGTGCCAGCAGCCTAGAACGCGGGAGGGCCGACACCGGGGAGCTGTTTTTT
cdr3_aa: CASSLERGRADTGELFF

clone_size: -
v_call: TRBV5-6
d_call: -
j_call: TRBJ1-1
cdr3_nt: TGTGCCAGCAGCTTCGGGTTGGGGGGATACACTGAAGCTTTCTTT
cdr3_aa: CASSFGLGGYTEAFF

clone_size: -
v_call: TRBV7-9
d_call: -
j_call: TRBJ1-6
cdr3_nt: TGTGCCAGCAGCCTGTCGGGGATATTTTCACCCCTCCACTTT
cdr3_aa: CASSLSGIFSPLHF

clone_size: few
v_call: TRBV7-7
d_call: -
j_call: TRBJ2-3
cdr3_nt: TGTGCTAGCAGCAAACTATCCAGCACAGATACGCAGTATTTT
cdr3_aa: CASSKLSSTDTQYF

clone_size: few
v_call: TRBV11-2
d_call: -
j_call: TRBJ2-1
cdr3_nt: TGTGCCAGCAGCTTAGTGACGGGAGTATACAATGAGCAGTTCTTC
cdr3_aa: CASSLVTGVYNEQFF

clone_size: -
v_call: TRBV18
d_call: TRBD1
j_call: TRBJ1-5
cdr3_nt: TGTGCCAGCTCACCACCGGGACAGGGGAATTATCAGCCCCAGCATTTT
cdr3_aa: CASSPPGQGNYQPQHF

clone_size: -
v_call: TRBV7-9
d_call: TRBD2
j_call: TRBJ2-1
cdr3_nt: TGTGCCAGCAGCTTTTCCCCTGGACTAGCGCGGAGGAATGTGAATGAGCAGTTCTTC
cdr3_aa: CASSFSPGLARRNVNEQFF

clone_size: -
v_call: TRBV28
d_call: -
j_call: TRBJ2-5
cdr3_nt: TGTGCCAGCTTTCCGGGGAGGAATCAAGAGACCCAGTACTTC
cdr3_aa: CASFPGRNQETQYF

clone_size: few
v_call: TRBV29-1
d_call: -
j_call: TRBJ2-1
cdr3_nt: TGCAGCGTTGACCGACTAGGTGTCAATGAGCAGTTCTTC
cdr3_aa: CSVDRLGVNEQFF

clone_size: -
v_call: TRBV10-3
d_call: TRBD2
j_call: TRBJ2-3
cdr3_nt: TGTGCCACGATCCCGACTAGCGTAAATGGGGATACGCAGTATTTT
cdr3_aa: CATIPTSVNGDTQYF

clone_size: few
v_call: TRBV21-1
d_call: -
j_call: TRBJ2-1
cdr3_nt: TGTGCCAGCAGAAAGGGTCTAGCGGTCGGGAAGCGCAATGAGCAGTTCTTC
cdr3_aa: CASRKGLAVGKRNEQFF

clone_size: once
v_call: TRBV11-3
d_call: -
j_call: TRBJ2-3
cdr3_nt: TGTGCCAGCGGTCAGGACAGTACCTCAGATACGCAGTATTTT
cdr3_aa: CASGQDSTSDTQYF

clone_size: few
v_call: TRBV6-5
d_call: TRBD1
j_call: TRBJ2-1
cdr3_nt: TGTGCCAGCAGTTACCTTACAGGGGGCAGGGATGAGCAGTTCTTC
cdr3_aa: CASSYLTGGRDEQFF

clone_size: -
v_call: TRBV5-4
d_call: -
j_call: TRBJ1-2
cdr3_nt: TGTGCCAGCAGCTTCTCCTATGGCTACACCTTC
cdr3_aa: CASSFSYGYTF

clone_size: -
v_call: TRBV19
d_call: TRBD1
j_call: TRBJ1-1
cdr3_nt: TGTGCCAGTAGTTTCACAGGGGGCATTACTGAAGCTTTCTTT
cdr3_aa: CASSFTGGITEAFF

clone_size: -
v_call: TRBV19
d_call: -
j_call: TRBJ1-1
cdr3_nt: TGTGCCAGTAGTAACCGGGGACTTGAAGCTTTCTTT
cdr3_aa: CASSNRGLEAFF

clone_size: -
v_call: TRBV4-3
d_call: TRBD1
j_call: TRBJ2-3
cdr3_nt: TGCGCCAGCAGCCAAGATGGACAGGCCACAGATACGCAGTATTTT
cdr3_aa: CASSQDGQATDTQYF

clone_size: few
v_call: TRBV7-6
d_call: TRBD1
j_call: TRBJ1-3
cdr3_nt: TGTGCCAGCAGCTTGTCTTCGGGGACAGGGTCGAGAAACACCATATATTTT
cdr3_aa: CASSLSSGTGSRNTIYF

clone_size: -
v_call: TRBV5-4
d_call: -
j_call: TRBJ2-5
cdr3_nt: TGTGCCAGCAGCTTGGGACAGCAAACAGAGACCCAGTACTTC
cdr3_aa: CASSLGQQTETQYF

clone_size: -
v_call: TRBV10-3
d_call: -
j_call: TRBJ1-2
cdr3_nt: TGTGCCATCAGTGCGGCGAACAGGGAAATCTATGGCTACACCTTC
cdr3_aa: CAISAANREIYGYTF

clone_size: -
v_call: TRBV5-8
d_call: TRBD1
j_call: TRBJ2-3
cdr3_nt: TGTGCCAGCAGCTTGAACAGGGGCGGCACAGATACGCAGTATTTT
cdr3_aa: CASSLNRGGTDTQYF

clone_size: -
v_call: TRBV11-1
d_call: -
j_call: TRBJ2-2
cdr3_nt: TGTGCCAGCAGCTTAGGGCAGGGGAATAAGGACACCGGGGAGCTGTTTTTT
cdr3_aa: CASSLGQGNKDTGELFF

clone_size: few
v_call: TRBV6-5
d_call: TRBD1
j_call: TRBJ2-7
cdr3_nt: TGTGCCAGCAGTTACTCGGGACAGGGAAATTTCTACGAGCAGTACTTC
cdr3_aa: CASSYSGQGNFYEQYF

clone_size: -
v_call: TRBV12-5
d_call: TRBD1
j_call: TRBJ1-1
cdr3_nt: TGTGCTAGTGGTTTTTCCGGGACAGGGGGAATAACTGAAGCTTTCTTT
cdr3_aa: CASGFSGTGGITEAFF

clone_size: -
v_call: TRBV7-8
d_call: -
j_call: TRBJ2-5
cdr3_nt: TGTGCCAGCAACAAGCGACAGGTCCAAGAGACCCAGTACTTC
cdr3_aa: CASNKRQVQETQYF

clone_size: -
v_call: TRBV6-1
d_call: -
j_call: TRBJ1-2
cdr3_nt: TGTGCCAGCAGTCTAAAGGGACTAGAGGACCGCTACACCTTC
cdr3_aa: CASSLKGLEDRYTF

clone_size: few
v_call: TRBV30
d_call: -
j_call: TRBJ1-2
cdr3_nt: TGTGCCTGGAAGAGGACACCGGGCTACACCTTC
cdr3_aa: CAWKRTPGYTF

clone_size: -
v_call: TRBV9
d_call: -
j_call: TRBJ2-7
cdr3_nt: TGTGCCAGCAGCGTAGGGGGAGGTACGAGCTCCTACGAGCAGTACTTC
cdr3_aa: CASSVGGGTSSYEQYF

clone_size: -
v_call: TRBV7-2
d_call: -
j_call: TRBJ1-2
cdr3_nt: TGTGCCAGCAGCACGACGGGGGGGGCTCTAGGCGGCTACACCTTC
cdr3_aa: CASSTTGGALGGYTF

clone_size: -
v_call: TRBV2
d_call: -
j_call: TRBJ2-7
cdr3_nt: TGTGCCAGCAGTGCCTTAAGACAGACCTACGAGCAGTACTTC
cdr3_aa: CASSALRQTYEQYF

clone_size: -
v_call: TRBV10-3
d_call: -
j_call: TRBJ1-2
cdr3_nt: TGTGCCATCAGCCGACAGGACTATGGCTACACCTTC
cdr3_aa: CAISRQDYGYTF

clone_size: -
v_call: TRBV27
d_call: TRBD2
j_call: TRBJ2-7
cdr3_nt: TGTGCCAGCAGTTCATTAGCGGGAGTAGTCCCCTACGAGCAGTACTTC
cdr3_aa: CASSSLAGVVPYEQYF

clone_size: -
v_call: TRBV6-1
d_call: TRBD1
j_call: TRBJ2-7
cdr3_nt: TGTGCCAGCAGAGGGACAGGGGGCGTCTACGAGCAGTACTTC
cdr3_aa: CASRGTGGVYEQYF

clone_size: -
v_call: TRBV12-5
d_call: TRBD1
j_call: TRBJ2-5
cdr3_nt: TGTGCTAGTGGTTCGGGACAGGGGCAGGAGACCCAGTACTTC
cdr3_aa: CASGSGQGQETQYF

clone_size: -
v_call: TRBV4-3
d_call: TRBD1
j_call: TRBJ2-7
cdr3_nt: TGCGCCAGCAGCCCCCAGCCGACAGGGGTGGCGTACGAGCAGTACTTC
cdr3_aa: CASSPQPTGVAYEQYF

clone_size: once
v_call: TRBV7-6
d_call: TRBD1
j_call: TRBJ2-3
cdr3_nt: TGTGCCACCTCAAGCCCCCGGGACAGGGTCAGCACAGATACGCAGTATTTT
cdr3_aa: CATSSPRDRVSTDTQYF

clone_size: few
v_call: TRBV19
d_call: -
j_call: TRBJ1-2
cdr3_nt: TGTGCCAGTAGCACAGGGCCCACAGGCTCTCTTTTCTTC
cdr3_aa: CASSTGPTGSLFF

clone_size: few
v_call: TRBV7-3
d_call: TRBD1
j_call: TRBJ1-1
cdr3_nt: TGTGCCAGCAGCGTACAGGGGGGGACTGAAGCTTTCTTT
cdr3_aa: CASSVQGGTEAFF

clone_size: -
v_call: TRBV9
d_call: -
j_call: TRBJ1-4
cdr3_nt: TGTGCCAGCAGCGTAGGTTGGGCTGATGAAAAACTGTTTTTT
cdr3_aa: CASSVGWADEKLFF

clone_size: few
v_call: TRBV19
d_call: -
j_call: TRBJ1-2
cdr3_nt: TGTGCCAGTAGTATTCCAGGTCTCACCTATGGCTACACCTTC
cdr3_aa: CASSIPGLTYGYTF

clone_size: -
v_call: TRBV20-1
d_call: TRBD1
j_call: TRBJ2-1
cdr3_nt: TGCAGTGCTCGACAGGGCTATGAGCAGTTCTTC
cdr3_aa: CSARQGYEQFF

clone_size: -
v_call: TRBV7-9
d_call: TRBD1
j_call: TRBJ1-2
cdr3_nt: TGTGCCAGCAGCAGACAGGGGGCCCTTATCAACTATGGCTACACCTTC
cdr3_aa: CASSRQGALINYGYTF

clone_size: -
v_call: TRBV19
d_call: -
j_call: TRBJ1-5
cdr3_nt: TGTGCCAGTAGTGCGGGGACCTACGGAGGCAATCAGCCCCAGCATTTT
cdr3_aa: CASSAGTYGGNQPQHF

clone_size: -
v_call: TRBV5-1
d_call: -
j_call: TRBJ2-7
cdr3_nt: TGCGCCAGCAGCTTGACTAGTTCCTACGAGCAGTACTTC
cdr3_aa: CASSLTSSYEQYF

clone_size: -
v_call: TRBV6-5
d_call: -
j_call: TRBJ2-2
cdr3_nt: TGTGCCAGCCGAGCGGAGCGCGGGGAGCTGTTTTTT
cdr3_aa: CASRAERGELFF

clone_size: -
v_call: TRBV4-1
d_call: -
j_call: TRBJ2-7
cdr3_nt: TGCGCCAGCAGCCCCGAAGGTATAGGGATAGGGGGGCAGTACTTC
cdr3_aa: CASSPEGIGIGGQYF

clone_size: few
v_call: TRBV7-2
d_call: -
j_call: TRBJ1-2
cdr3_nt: TGTGCCAGCAGCTTAACACAGGACTATGGCTACACCTTC
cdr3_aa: CASSLTQDYGYTF

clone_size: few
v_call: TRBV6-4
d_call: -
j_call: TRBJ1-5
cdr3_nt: TGTGCCAGCAGTGGTCCATCGGGACACAAAGCCAATCAGCCCCAGCATTTT
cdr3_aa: CASSGPSGHKANQPQHF

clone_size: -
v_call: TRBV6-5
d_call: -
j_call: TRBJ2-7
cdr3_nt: TGTGCCAGCAGTTACGGAGGAGTCTACTCCTACGAGCAGTACTTC
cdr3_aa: CASSYGGVYSYEQYF

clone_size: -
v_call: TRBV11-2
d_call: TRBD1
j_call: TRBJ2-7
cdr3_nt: TGTGCCAGCAGCTTAGATGGGACAGGGGTCTACGAGCAGTACTTC
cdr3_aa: CASSLDGTGVYEQYF

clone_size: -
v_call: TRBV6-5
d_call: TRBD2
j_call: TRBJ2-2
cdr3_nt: TGTGCCAGCAGTTACGGACTAGCGGGAGGAACCGGGGAGCTGTTTTTT
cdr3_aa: CASSYGLAGGTGELFF

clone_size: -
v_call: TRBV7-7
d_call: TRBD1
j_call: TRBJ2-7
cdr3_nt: TGTGCTAGCAGCCCGGGACAGGGGGGCGAGCAGTACTTC
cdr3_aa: CASSPGQGGEQYF